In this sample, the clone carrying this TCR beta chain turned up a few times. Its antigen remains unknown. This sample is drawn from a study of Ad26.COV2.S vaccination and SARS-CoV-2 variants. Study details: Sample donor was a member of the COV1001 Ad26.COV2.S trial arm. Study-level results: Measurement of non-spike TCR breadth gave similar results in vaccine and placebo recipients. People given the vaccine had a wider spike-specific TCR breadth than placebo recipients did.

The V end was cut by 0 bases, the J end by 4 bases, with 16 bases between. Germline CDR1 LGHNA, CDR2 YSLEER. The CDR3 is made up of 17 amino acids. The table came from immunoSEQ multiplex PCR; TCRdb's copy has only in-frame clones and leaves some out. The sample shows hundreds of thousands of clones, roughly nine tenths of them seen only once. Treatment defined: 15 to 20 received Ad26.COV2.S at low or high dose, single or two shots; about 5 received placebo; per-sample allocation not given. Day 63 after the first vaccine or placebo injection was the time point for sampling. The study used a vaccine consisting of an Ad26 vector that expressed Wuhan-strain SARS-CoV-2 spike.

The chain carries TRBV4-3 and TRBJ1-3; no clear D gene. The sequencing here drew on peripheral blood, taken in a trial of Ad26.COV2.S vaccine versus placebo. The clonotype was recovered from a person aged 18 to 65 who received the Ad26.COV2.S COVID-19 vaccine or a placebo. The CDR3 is CASSQDRVGAGGNTIYF. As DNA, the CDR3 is TGCGCCAGCAGCCAAGATCGTGTGGGCGCGGGCGGAAACACCATATATTTT.